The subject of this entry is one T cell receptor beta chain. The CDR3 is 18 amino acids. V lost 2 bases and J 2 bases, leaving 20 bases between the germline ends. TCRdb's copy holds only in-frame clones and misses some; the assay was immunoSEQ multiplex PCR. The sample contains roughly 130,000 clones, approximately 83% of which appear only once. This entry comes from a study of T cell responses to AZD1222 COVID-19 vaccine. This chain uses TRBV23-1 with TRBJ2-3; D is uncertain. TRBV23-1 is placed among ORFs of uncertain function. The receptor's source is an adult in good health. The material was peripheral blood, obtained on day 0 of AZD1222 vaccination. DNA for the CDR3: TGCGCCAGCAGTCAACCGTTCTTGGCGCTAACAACCACAGATACGCAGTATTTT. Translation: CASSQPFLALTTTDTQYF.